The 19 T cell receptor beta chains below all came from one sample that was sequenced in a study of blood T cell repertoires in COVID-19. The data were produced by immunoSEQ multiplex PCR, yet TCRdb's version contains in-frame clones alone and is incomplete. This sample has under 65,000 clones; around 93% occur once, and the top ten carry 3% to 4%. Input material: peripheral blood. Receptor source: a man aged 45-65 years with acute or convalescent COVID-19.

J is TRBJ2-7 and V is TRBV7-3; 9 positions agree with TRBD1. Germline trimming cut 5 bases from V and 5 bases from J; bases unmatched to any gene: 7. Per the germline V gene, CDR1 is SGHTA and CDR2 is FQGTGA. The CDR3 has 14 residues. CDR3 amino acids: CASSLLGQGDEQYF. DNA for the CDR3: TGTGCCAGCAGCCTATTGGGACAGGGTGACGAGCAGTACTTC.

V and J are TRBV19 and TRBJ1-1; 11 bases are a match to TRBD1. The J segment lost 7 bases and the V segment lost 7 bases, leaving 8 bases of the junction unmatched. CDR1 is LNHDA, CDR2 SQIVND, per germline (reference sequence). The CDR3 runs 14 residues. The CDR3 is CASIKDRGLNEAFF. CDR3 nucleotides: TGTGCCAGTATTAAGGACAGGGGGCTCAATGAAGCTTTCTTT.

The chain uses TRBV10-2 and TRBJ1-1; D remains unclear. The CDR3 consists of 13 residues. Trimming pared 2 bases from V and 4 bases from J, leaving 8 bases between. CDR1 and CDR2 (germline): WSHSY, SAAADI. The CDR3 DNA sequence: TGCGCCAGCAGTGAGAACGGGGTCACTGAAGCTTTCTTT. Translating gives CASSENGVTEAFF.

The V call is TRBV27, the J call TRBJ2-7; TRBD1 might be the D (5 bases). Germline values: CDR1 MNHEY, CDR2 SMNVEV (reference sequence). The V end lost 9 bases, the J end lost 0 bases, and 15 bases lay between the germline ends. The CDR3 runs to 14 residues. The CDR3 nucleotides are TGTGCCAGTAAAGACAGAAGGAGCTCCTACGAGCAGTACTTC. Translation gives CASKDRRSSYEQYF.

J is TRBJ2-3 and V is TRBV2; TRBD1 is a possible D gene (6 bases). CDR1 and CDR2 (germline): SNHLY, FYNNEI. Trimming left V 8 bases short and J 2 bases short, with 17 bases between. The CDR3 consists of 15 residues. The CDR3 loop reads CASPRKDRNTDTQYF. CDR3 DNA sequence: TGTGCCAGCCCTCGCAAGGACAGAAACACAGATACGCAGTATTTT.

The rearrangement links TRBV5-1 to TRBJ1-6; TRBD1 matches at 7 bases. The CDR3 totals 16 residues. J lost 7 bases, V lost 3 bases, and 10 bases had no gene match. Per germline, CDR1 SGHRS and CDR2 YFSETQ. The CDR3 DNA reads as TGCGCCAGCAGCTCTTTAGCCGGGACAGCAAATTCACCCCTCCACTTT. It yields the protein CASSSLAGTANSPLHF.

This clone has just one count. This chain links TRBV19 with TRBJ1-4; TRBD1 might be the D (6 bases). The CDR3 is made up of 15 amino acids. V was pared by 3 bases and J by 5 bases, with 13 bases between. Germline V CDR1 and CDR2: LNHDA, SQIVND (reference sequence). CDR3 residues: CASSIQGGTNEKLFF. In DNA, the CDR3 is TGTGCCAGTAGTATCCAAGGGGGAACGAATGAAAAACTGTTTTTT.

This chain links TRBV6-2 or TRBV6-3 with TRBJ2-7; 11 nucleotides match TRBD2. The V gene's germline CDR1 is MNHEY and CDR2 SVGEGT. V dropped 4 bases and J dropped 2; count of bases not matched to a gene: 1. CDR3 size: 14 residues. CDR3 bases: TGTGCCAGCAGTTCTAGCGGGGGGCCCTACGAGCAGTACTTC. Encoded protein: CASSSSGGPYEQYF.

In DNA, the CDR3 is TGTGCCAGCAGTGGCGGGGTAACGGCCCTCGGGGGCTACACCTTC. It yields the protein CASSGGVTALGGYTF. The rearrangement uses TRBV25-1 and TRBJ1-2, with D unclear. Trimming removed 4 bases at V and 8 bases at J, with 20 bases between. The CDR3 sequence is 15 residues long. Germline V gene lookup returns CDR1 MGHDK and CDR2 SYGVNS.

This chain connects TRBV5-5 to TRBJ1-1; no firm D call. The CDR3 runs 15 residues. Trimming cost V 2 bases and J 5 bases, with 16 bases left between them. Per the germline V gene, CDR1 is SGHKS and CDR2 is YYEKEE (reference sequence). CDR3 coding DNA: TGTGCCAGCAGCTTAGTACAGCGGTCTGATACTGAAGCTTTCTTT. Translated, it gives CASSLVQRSDTEAFF.

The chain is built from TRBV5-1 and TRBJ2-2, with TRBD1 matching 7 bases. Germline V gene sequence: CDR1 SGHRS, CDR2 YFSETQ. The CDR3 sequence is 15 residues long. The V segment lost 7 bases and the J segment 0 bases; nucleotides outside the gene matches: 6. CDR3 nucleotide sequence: TGCGCCAGCCGCCAAGACAGGGCGAACACCGGGGAGCTGTTTTTT. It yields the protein CASRQDRANTGELFF.

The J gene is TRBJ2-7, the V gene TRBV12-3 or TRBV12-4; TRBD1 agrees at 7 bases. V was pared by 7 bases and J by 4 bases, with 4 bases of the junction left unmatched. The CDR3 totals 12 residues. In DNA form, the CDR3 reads TGTGCCAGCAATATACAGGGGTACGAGCAGTACTTC. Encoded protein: CASNIQGYEQYF.

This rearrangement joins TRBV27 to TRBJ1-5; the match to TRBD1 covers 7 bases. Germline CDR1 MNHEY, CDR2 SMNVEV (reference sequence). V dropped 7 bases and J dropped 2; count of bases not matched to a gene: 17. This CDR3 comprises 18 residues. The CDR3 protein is CASTTQGPYPGGNQPQHF. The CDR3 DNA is TGTGCCAGCACCACACAGGGGCCCTATCCAGGGGGCAATCAGCCCCAGCATTTT.

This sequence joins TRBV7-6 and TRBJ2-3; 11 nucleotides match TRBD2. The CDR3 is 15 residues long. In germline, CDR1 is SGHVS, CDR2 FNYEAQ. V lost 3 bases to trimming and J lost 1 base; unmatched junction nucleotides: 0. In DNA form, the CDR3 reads TGTGCCAGCAGCTTGACTAGCGGGGGCACAGATACGCAGTATTTT. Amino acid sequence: CASSLTSGGTDTQYF.

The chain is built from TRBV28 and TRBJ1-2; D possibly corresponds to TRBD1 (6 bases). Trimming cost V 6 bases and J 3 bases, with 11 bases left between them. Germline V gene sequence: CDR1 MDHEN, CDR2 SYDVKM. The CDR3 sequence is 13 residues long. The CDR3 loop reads CASRIGQHYGYTF. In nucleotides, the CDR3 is TGTGCCAGCAGAATCGGACAGCACTATGGCTACACCTTC.

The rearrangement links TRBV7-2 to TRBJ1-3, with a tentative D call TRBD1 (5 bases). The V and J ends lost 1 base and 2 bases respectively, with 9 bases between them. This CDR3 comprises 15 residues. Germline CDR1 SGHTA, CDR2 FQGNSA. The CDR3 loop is CASSLVLGAGNTIYF. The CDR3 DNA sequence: TGTGCCAGCAGCTTAGTATTAGGGGCTGGAAACACCATATATTTT.

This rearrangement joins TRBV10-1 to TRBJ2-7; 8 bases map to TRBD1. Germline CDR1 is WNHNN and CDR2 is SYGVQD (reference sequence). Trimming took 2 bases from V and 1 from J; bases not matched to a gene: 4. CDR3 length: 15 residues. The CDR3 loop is CASSEKGTGSYEQYF. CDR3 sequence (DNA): TGCGCCAGCAGTGAGAAAGGGACAGGTTCCTACGAGCAGTACTTC.

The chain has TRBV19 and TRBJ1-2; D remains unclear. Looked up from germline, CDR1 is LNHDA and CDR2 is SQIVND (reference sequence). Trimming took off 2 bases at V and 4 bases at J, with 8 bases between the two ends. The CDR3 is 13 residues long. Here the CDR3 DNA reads TGTGCCAGTAGTATAAATTCGGGCTATGGCTACACCTTC. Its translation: CASSINSGYGYTF.

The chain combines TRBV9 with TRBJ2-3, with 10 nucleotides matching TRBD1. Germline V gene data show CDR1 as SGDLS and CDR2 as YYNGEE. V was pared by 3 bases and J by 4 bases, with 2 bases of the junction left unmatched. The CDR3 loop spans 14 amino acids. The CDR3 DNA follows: TGTGCCAGCAGCGGACAGGGGGCCGCAGATACGCAGTATTTT. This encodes CASSGQGAADTQYF.